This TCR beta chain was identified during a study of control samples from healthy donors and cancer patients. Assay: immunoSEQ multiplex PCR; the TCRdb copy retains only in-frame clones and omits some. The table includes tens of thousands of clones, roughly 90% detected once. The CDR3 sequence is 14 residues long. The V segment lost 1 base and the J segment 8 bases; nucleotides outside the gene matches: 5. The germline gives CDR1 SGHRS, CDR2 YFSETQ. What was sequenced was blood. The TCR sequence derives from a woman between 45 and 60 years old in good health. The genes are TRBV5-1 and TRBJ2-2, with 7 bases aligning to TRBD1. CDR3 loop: CASSLLGQLGELFF. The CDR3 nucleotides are TGCGCCAGCAGCTTGTTGGGACAGCTAGGGGAGCTGTTTTTT. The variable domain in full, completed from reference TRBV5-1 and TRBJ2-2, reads KAGVTQTPRYLIKTRGQQVTLSCSPISGHRSVSWYQQTPGQGLQFLFEYFSETQRNKGNFPGRFSGRQFSNSRSEMNVSTLELGDSALYLCASSLLGQLGELFFGEGSRLTVL.